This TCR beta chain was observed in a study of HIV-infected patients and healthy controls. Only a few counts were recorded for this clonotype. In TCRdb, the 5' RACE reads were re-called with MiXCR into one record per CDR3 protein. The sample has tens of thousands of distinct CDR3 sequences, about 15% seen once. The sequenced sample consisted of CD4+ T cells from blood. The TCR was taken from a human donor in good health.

For the CDR3, the DNA is TGTGCCAGCAGGGCCCGGACAGCTAATTCACCCCTCCACTTT. This codes for CASRARTANSPLHF. The chain links TRBV7-9 to TRBJ1-6; D might be TRBD1 (6 bases). Germline assignment: CDR1 SEHNR and CDR2 FQNEAQ (reference sequence). The CDR3 is 14 residues long. The V gene lost 6 bases and the J gene lost 6 bases, with 12 bases spanning the gap. The variable domain in full, with the rest retrieved from reference TRBV7-9 and TRBJ1-6, is DTGVSQNPRHKITKRGQNVTFRCDPISEHNRLYWYRQTLGQGPEFLTYFQNEAQLEKSRLLSDRFSAERPKGSFSTLEIQRTEQGDSAMYLCASRARTANSPLHFGNGTRLTVT.